Listed below are T cell receptor beta chains from one sample, sequenced in a study of human T cells and chemical hapten exposure. Each CDR3 protein is one row after TCRdb ran MiXCR on the RACE reads. Of 350,000 to 450,000 distinct CDR3 sequences listed, roughly 5% are singletons. The sequenced sample was whole blood, obtained in connection with sensitization to the hapten diphenylcyclopropenone (DPC). The receptors were sampled from a woman between 45 and 65 years old with alopecia areata. Some clones in this sample may be carry-over from other donors' samples. Each CDR3 is given with its conserved first and last residue. D genes are given only for firm matches. Where a row states a size, it is once, few, many or the class of an expanded clone; other rows omit it.

J: TRBJ2-7; V: TRBV12-3/TRBV12-4; size: few; D: -; CDR3: CASSSYPNTYEQYF; DNA: TGTGCCAGCAGTTCCTACCCAAACACGTACGAGCAGTACTTC
J: TRBJ1-5; V: TRBV27; size: -; D: -; CDR3: CASSFFSNQPQHF; DNA: TGTGCCAGCAGTTTCTTCAGCAATCAGCCCCAGCATTTT
J: TRBJ2-1; V: TRBV5-5; size: many; D: TRBD2; CDR3: CASSFSGVTYNEQFF; DNA: TGTGCCAGCAGCTTTAGCGGGGTAACCTACAATGAGCAGTTCTTC
J: TRBJ1-4; V: TRBV28; size: many; D: TRBD1; CDR3: CASRSDRWTTNEKLFF; DNA: TGTGCCAGCAGGTCGGACAGGTGGACAACTAATGAAAAACTGTTTTTT
J: TRBJ1-1; V: TRBV12-3/TRBV12-4; size: -; D: -; CDR3: CASRLGGAVNTEAFF; DNA: TGTGCCAGCAGACTCGGTGGGGCGGTGAACACTGAAGCTTTCTTT
J: TRBJ2-3; V: TRBV7-2; size: many; D: -; CDR3: CASSLDPASDTQYF; DNA: TGTGCCAGCAGCTTAGACCCCGCTAGCGATACGCAGTATTTT
J: TRBJ1-1; V: TRBV5-6; size: few; D: -; CDR3: CASSLVQGGEAFF; DNA: TGTGCCAGCAGCTTGGTGCAGGGAGGGGAAGCTTTCTTT
J: TRBJ1-5; V: TRBV9; size: many; D: -; CDR3: CASSPLADSNQPQHF; DNA: TGTGCCAGCAGCCCCTTAGCTGATAGCAATCAGCCCCAGCATTTT
J: TRBJ1-6; V: TRBV27; size: many; D: TRBD1; CDR3: CASSLRRTGGMDSPLHF; DNA: TGTGCCAGCAGTTTGAGACGGACAGGGGGCATGGATTCACCCCTCCACTTT
J: TRBJ1-4; V: TRBV29-1; size: many; D: -; CDR3: CSVSSGAGEKLFF; DNA: TGCAGCGTTTCGTCAGGGGCGGGTGAAAAACTGTTTTTT
J: TRBJ2-7; V: TRBV25-1; size: many; D: TRBD2; CDR3: CPPGTSSYEQYF; DNA: TGTCCTCCCGGGACTAGCTCCTACGAGCAGTACTTC
J: TRBJ1-3; V: TRBV6-6; size: few; D: TRBD1; CDR3: CASSYSGQETGNTIYF; DNA: TGTGCCAGCAGTTACTCCGGACAGGAGACGGGAAACACCATATATTTT
J: TRBJ2-7; V: TRBV7-9; size: -; D: -; CDR3: CASSQTASYEQYF; DNA: TGTGCCAGCAGCCAGACAGCCTCCTACGAGCAGTACTTC
J: TRBJ1-5; V: TRBV29-1; size: many; D: -; CDR3: CSVVSGSGSQPQHF; DNA: TGCAGCGTTGTGTCCGGAAGTGGAAGTCAGCCCCAGCATTTT
J: TRBJ1-1; V: TRBV12-3/TRBV12-4; size: -; D: -; CDR3: CASSFFGGNTEAFF; DNA: TGTGCCAGCAGTTTTTTTGGGGGGAACACTGAAGCTTTCTTT
J: TRBJ2-1; V: TRBV28; size: -; D: -; CDR3: CASSLSPKGIYNEQFF; DNA: TGTGCCAGCAGTCTATCCCCTAAGGGTATTTACAATGAGCAGTTCTTC
J: TRBJ2-5; V: TRBV20-1; size: few; D: -; CDR3: CSASLSSGQQAAQYF; DNA: TGCAGTGCTAGCTTAAGTTCTGGACAACAAGCGGCCCAGTACTTC
J: TRBJ2-3; V: TRBV18; size: many; D: -; CDR3: CASSPPVRTDTQYF; DNA: TGTGCCAGCTCACCACCGGTGAGGACAGATACGCAGTATTTT